Listed below are T cell receptor beta chains from one sample, sequenced in a study of Graves' ophthalmopathy and Graves' hyperthyroidism. TCRdb called the multiplex PCR reads again in MiXCR, with one record for every CDR3 protein. The sample records some 750,000 distinct CDR3 sequences, around 40% being singletons. The source material was peripheral blood. These receptors were taken from an adult man with Graves' ophthalmopathy. Both conserved end residues are part of each CDR3. Each record gives: V gene, J gene, clone size, D gene, CDR3 protein, CDR3 DNA. The D gene is left open where the match is weak. Clone size appears in some rows only: once, few, many, or a class for an expanded clone.

v_gene: TRBV25-1; j_gene: TRBJ1-6; abundance: -; d_gene: -; CDR3aa: CARGAGVDNSPLHF; CDR3nt: TGTGCTAGGGGGGCCGGAGTAGATAATTCACCCCTCCACTTT
v_gene: TRBV10-3; j_gene: TRBJ1-3; abundance: few; d_gene: -; CDR3aa: CASSYGYPGPGNTIYF; CDR3nt: TGTGCCAGCAGTTATGGGTACCCAGGGCCTGGAAACACCATATATTTT
v_gene: TRBV5-5; j_gene: TRBJ2-5; abundance: many; d_gene: -; CDR3aa: CASSLPGAETQYF; CDR3nt: TGTGCCAGCAGCCTTCCGGGTGCGGAGACCCAGTACTTC
v_gene: TRBV29-1; j_gene: TRBJ2-1; abundance: -; d_gene: -; CDR3aa: CSVDRQTNEQFF; CDR3nt: TGCAGCGTTGATAGGCAGACTAATGAGCAGTTCTTC
v_gene: TRBV20-1; j_gene: TRBJ1-5; abundance: -; d_gene: -; CDR3aa: CSARDGRIINQPQHF; CDR3nt: TGCAGTGCTAGAGATGGCCGGATAATCAATCAGCCCCAGCATTTT
v_gene: TRBV19; j_gene: TRBJ2-6; abundance: -; d_gene: -; CDR3aa: CASTSRRSTTLSGANVLTF; CDR3nt: TGTGCCAGTACCTCAAGGCGGTCCACCACCCTCTCTGGGGCCAACGTCCTGACTTTC
v_gene: TRBV7-9; j_gene: TRBJ2-2; abundance: -; d_gene: TRBD2; CDR3aa: CASSVTSGGATGELFF; CDR3nt: TGTGCCAGCAGCGTGACTAGCGGGGGGGCAACCGGGGAGCTGTTTTTT
v_gene: TRBV19; j_gene: TRBJ2-5; abundance: once; d_gene: -; CDR3aa: CASSIAQYF; CDR3nt: TGTGCCAGTAGTATAGCCCAGTACTTC
v_gene: TRBV6-1; j_gene: TRBJ1-5; abundance: -; d_gene: -; CDR3aa: CASTAGFANQPQHF; CDR3nt: TGTGCCAGCACCGCAGGGTTCGCCAATCAGCCCCAGCATTTT
v_gene: TRBV20-1; j_gene: TRBJ2-6; abundance: -; d_gene: -; CDR3aa: CSPPGYSGANVLTF; CDR3nt: TGCAGTCCTCCAGGGTACTCTGGGGCCAACGTCCTGACTTTC
v_gene: TRBV9; j_gene: TRBJ1-1; abundance: -; d_gene: TRBD1; CDR3aa: CASSRGTGTDTEAFF; CDR3nt: TGTGCCAGCAGCAGGGGGACAGGGACTGACACTGAAGCTTTCTTT
v_gene: TRBV6-5; j_gene: TRBJ1-1; abundance: -; d_gene: TRBD1; CDR3aa: CASAIGQGNTEAFF; CDR3nt: TGTGCCAGCGCCATTGGACAGGGGAACACTGAAGCTTTCTTT
v_gene: TRBV7-8; j_gene: TRBJ1-2; abundance: many; d_gene: -; CDR3aa: CASSLTVYGYTF; CDR3nt: TGTGCCAGCAGCTTAACAGTCTATGGCTACACCTTC
v_gene: TRBV6-5; j_gene: TRBJ1-1; abundance: -; d_gene: -; CDR3aa: CASSVTGMNPEAFF; CDR3nt: TGTGCCAGCAGTGTAACAGGGATGAACCCTGAAGCTTTCTTT
v_gene: TRBV19; j_gene: TRBJ1-5; abundance: many; d_gene: TRBD1; CDR3aa: CASSPTGTSLEPQHF; CDR3nt: TGTGCCAGTAGTCCGACAGGGACTTCGTTGGAGCCCCAGCATTTT
v_gene: TRBV19; j_gene: TRBJ1-2; abundance: once; d_gene: -; CDR3aa: CASSLYDGSGYTF; CDR3nt: TGTGCCAGTAGCCTCTACGACGGTAGTGGCTACACCTTC
v_gene: TRBV25-1; j_gene: TRBJ2-7; abundance: many; d_gene: TRBD1; CDR3aa: CASSITGEYLEQYF; CDR3nt: TGTGCCAGCAGTATAACAGGGGAATATCTCGAGCAGTACTTC
v_gene: TRBV20-1; j_gene: TRBJ1-5; abundance: few; d_gene: -; CDR3aa: CSAAIRRLNQPQHF; CDR3nt: TGCAGTGCGGCAATCAGACGGCTCAATCAGCCCCAGCATTTT
v_gene: TRBV19; j_gene: TRBJ1-2; abundance: -; d_gene: TRBD1; CDR3aa: CASSSHPGQGAYGYTF; CDR3nt: TGTGCCAGTAGTAGCCACCCTGGACAGGGGGCCTATGGCTACACCTTC
v_gene: TRBV4-3; j_gene: TRBJ2-7; abundance: -; d_gene: -; CDR3aa: CASSQVGASSYEQYF; CDR3nt: TGCGCCAGCAGCCAAGTGGGGGCGAGCTCCTACGAGCAGTACTTC
v_gene: TRBV7-9; j_gene: TRBJ1-1; abundance: -; d_gene: TRBD1; CDR3aa: CASSSQGASTEAFF; CDR3nt: TGTGCCAGCAGTTCACAGGGGGCCAGTACTGAAGCTTTCTTT
v_gene: TRBV7-9; j_gene: TRBJ1-2; abundance: many; d_gene: TRBD1; CDR3aa: CASSPTGAGGGYTF; CDR3nt: TGTGCCAGCAGCCCGACAGGGGCCGGAGGAGGCTACACCTTC
v_gene: TRBV7-9; j_gene: TRBJ1-2; abundance: -; d_gene: TRBD1; CDR3aa: CASGPTGGNYGYTF; CDR3nt: TGTGCCAGCGGCCCAACAGGGGGTAACTATGGCTACACCTTC
v_gene: TRBV29-1; j_gene: TRBJ2-2; abundance: many; d_gene: -; CDR3aa: CSVVRGMAGELFF; CDR3nt: TGCAGCGTTGTCCGCGGGATGGCCGGGGAGCTGTTTTTT
v_gene: TRBV11-1; j_gene: TRBJ2-5; abundance: -; d_gene: TRBD2; CDR3aa: CASSLQLAGVQETQYF; CDR3nt: TGTGCCAGCAGCTTACAACTAGCGGGGGTCCAAGAGACCCAGTACTTC
v_gene: TRBV7-8; j_gene: TRBJ2-7; abundance: -; d_gene: TRBD2; CDR3aa: CASSVLGGKSSYEQYF; CDR3nt: TGTGCCAGCAGCGTTTTGGGAGGGAAGAGCTCCTACGAGCAGTACTTC
v_gene: TRBV7-9; j_gene: TRBJ2-2; abundance: many; d_gene: -; CDR3aa: CASSLPLRELFF; CDR3nt: TGTGCCAGCAGCCTGCCTCTCCGGGAGCTGTTTTTT
v_gene: TRBV9; j_gene: TRBJ2-7; abundance: few; d_gene: -; CDR3aa: CASSVGSAAYEQYF; CDR3nt: TGTGCCAGCAGCGTGGGTAGCGCCGCCTACGAGCAGTACTTC
v_gene: TRBV2; j_gene: TRBJ1-3; abundance: many; d_gene: -; CDR3aa: CASRKGLLSGNTIYF; CDR3nt: TGTGCCAGCAGAAAGGGACTACTCTCTGGAAACACCATATATTTT
v_gene: TRBV2; j_gene: TRBJ1-1; abundance: many; d_gene: TRBD1; CDR3aa: CASSDGQGVRGTEAFF; CDR3nt: TGTGCCAGCAGTGATGGACAGGGCGTTAGGGGCACTGAAGCTTTCTTT
v_gene: TRBV29-1; j_gene: TRBJ2-7; abundance: many; d_gene: -; CDR3aa: CSVALRGTALGEQYF; CDR3nt: TGCAGCGTTGCGCTCCGCGGGACAGCCCTAGGGGAGCAGTACTTC
v_gene: TRBV20-1; j_gene: TRBJ2-5; abundance: many; d_gene: -; CDR3aa: CSASEETQYF; CDR3nt: TGCAGTGCTAGTGAAGAGACCCAGTACTTC
v_gene: TRBV24-1; j_gene: TRBJ2-2; abundance: -; d_gene: -; CDR3aa: CATSDENRVGTGELFF; CDR3nt: TGTGCCACCAGTGACGAGAACAGGGTTGGCACCGGGGAGCTGTTTTTT
v_gene: TRBV29-1; j_gene: TRBJ2-6; abundance: -; d_gene: -; CDR3aa: CSVGGGGGANVLTF; CDR3nt: TGCAGCGTTGGGGGTGGGGGTGGGGCCAACGTCCTGACTTTC
v_gene: TRBV20-1; j_gene: TRBJ2-5; abundance: -; d_gene: TRBD2; CDR3aa: CSASRTSTETQYF; CDR3nt: TGCAGTGCTAGTAGGACTAGCACAGAGACCCAGTACTTC
v_gene: TRBV9; j_gene: TRBJ2-5; abundance: -; d_gene: TRBD2; CDR3aa: CASSSQSRLAGGEAQYF; CDR3nt: TGTGCCAGCAGCTCACAGTCCCGACTAGCGGGGGGTGAGGCCCAGTACTTC
v_gene: TRBV20-1; j_gene: TRBJ2-5; abundance: once; d_gene: TRBD2; CDR3aa: CSARPGTSGRYQETQYF; CDR3nt: TGCAGTGCTAGACCTGGGACTAGCGGGAGGTACCAAGAGACCCAGTACTTC
v_gene: TRBV24-1; j_gene: TRBJ2-7; abundance: -; d_gene: TRBD1; CDR3aa: CATSSKGTVNEQYF; CDR3nt: TGTGCCACCAGCAGCAAGGGGACAGTTAACGAGCAGTACTTC
v_gene: TRBV25-1; j_gene: TRBJ1-2; abundance: -; d_gene: -; CDR3aa: CASRDKGRRINYGYTF; CDR3nt: TGTGCCAGCAGAGATAAGGGCCGACGGATTAACTATGGCTACACCTTC
v_gene: TRBV2; j_gene: TRBJ2-2; abundance: few; d_gene: TRBD2; CDR3aa: CASSRLAGGGGELFF; CDR3nt: TGTGCCAGCAGTCGGCTAGCGGGAGGTGGCGGGGAGCTGTTTTTT
v_gene: TRBV7-9; j_gene: TRBJ1-1; abundance: many; d_gene: -; CDR3aa: CASSLPGEAFF; CDR3nt: TGTGCCAGCAGCTTACCTGGTGAAGCTTTCTTT
v_gene: TRBV5-6; j_gene: TRBJ2-5; abundance: -; d_gene: -; CDR3aa: CASSGPGEETQYF; CDR3nt: TGTGCCAGCAGCGGACCTGGGGAAGAGACCCAGTACTTC
v_gene: TRBV29-1; j_gene: TRBJ2-7; abundance: many; d_gene: TRBD2; CDR3aa: CSVEREGSYEQYF; CDR3nt: TGCAGCGTAGAGCGGGAGGGCTCCTACGAGCAGTACTTC
v_gene: TRBV7-2; j_gene: TRBJ1-1; abundance: -; d_gene: TRBD1; CDR3aa: CASSLPGTGGGHDTEAFF; CDR3nt: TGTGCCAGCAGCCTACCCGGGACAGGGGGCGGTCATGACACTGAAGCTTTCTTT